What follows describes a single T cell receptor (beta chain). Antigen unknown. These data belong to a study of cytomegalovirus exposure and HLA in healthy donors. The study, taken as a whole, reports: In a later analysis, at a false discovery rate of 0.05, approximately 18,000 TCR beta sequences were associated with HLA alleles. Sequencing had likely introduced a cluster of highly shared sequence variants as an artifact.

Germline lookup yields CDR1 PRHDT and CDR2 FYEKMQ (reference sequence). CDR3 length: 16 residues. V trimming: 5 bases; J trimming: 6 bases; junction bases outside the gene matches: 7. Amplification used 60 Vbeta primers and 13 Jbeta primers. Clones were sequenced by immunoSEQ multiplex PCR, and TCRdb holds only the in-frame ones, with some missing. The profile shows approximately 100,000 clones, around 67% of them singletons. The sequenced sample consisted of PBMCs. The clonotype comes from a man aged 50-59 years in good health and CMV-seronegative. V gene TRBV13 combines with J gene TRBJ2-3; 14 nucleotides line up with TRBD2. Here the CDR3 DNA reads TGTGCCAGCAGCACCCGACTAGCGGGAGGGGGGGATACGCAGTATTTT. Translated: CASSTRLAGGGDTQYF.